This TCR beta chain was captured in a study of blood T cell repertoires in COVID-19. This CDR3 contains 16 residues. The ends lost 5 bases at V and 6 bases at J; junction bases unmatched: 8. In germline, CDR1 is MRHNA, CDR2 SNTAGT. Profiled with immunoSEQ multiplex PCR; TCRdb holds only in-frame clones, not every one. Altogether about 82,000 clones are present, around four fifths being singletons, with the ten largest covering around 15%. V is TRBV6-4 and J is TRBJ2-1; 12 nucleotides align to TRBD2. This receptor was obtained from a woman in her sixties or seventies with acute or convalescent COVID-19. Sample: peripheral blood. Here the CDR3 DNA reads TGTGCCAGCAGTTCACTAGCGGGGGGACCCATCAATGAGCAGTTCTTC. As protein: CASSSLAGGPINEQFF.